A selection of T cell receptor beta chains follows, all from one sample in a study of cytomegalovirus exposure and HLA in healthy donors. Produced via immunoSEQ multiplex PCR; TCRdb's table is partial and in-frame only. The data hold about 110,000 clones, with approximately 85% observed a single time. Sequencing input: PBMCs. Source of these receptors: a woman aged 18 to 35 in good health and CMV-seronegative. Each CDR3 is given with its conserved first and last residue. Fields, in order: V gene, J gene, CDR3 protein.

V: TRBV27; J: TRBJ1-3; CDR3: CASATTGSSGNTIYF
V: TRBV9; J: TRBJ2-2; CDR3: CASSVTSGLNTGELFF
V: TRBV5-6; J: TRBJ1-4; CDR3: CASSFRGYNEKLFF
V: TRBV9; J: TRBJ2-1; CDR3: CASSASGISYNEQFF
V: TRBV7-9; J: TRBJ2-1; CDR3: CASSSLQTGRKGGNEQFF
V: TRBV9; J: TRBJ2-1; CDR3: CASSPSGGDYNEQFF
V: TRBV5-1; J: TRBJ2-7; CDR3: CASSWVRGHEQYF
V: TRBV4-1; J: TRBJ2-7; CDR3: CASSYTGTGGEQYF
V: TRBV19; J: TRBJ2-7; CDR3: CASSQAAEQYF
V: TRBV5-1; J: TRBJ2-7; CDR3: CASSLTDRLYEQYF
V: TRBV6-1; J: TRBJ1-4; CDR3: CASSESTGETGELFF